This T cell receptor beta chain originates from a study of T-cell memory formation after mild COVID-19. About the research overall: In these data, TCR clusters were largely donor specific.

TCRdb redid the calling of the 5' RACE reads with MiXCR, one entry per CDR3 protein. In the table there are 25,000 to 30,000 distinct CDR3 sequences, around 10% of which are singletons. This clonotype was seen repeatedly, ten times or more. The CDR3 runs to 14 residues. Germline CDR1 is SGHRS and CDR2 is YFSETQ. The trim removed 1 base at V and 9 bases at J, leaving 6 bases unmatched. The clonotype comes from an adult woman who had mild COVID-19 (a few samples of this study predate the infection). Cell type and time point are not known. This chain joins TRBV5-1 and TRBJ1-2; TRBD1 matches at 10 bases. The sequenced sample was PBMCs or a T cell subset sorted from them (not recorded which). The CDR3 protein is CASSLSGTGVSYTF. The CDR3, as DNA: TGCGCCAGCAGCTTGTCCGGGACAGGGGTTAGCTACACCTTC.